The sample holds one count of the clone carrying this TCR beta chain. Original data processing: How many nucleated cells were present was estimated from reference gene primer amplification. Sequencing used immunoSEQ multiplex PCR; TCRdb keeps in-frame clones, though not all of them. The V and J calls and clone size were taken over from that table, and D and trimming were inferred from the DNA. Here the sample spans about 200,000 clones, roughly nine tenths being singletons. This sample was included in a study of blood T cell repertoires in COVID-19. Looking at the study overall: The study drew acute and convalescent COVID-19 samples from the United States, Italy and Spain. Nucleic acid was either cDNA or gDNA, and it came from T cells, B-cell-depleted T cells, or PBMCs.

This CDR3 region has 12 residues. Per the germline V gene, CDR1 is KGHDR and CDR2 is SFDVKD. The V and J ends lost 10 bases and 6 bases respectively, with 12 bases between them. Material: peripheral blood. The chain employs TRBV24-1 and TRBJ1-5; D may be TRBD1 (5 bases). This TCR was sampled from a woman in her forties or fifties with COVID-19, enrolled during active disease. The CDR3 region is CATIQVSQPQHF. The CDR3 region has the DNA TGTGCCACGATACAGGTAAGTCAGCCCCAGCATTTT.